The 7 T cell receptor beta chains presented below share a single source sample, sequenced in a study of regulatory T cells in long-lasting Graves disease. Time point: newly diagnosed GD, antithyroid drugs for less than 3 months. PBMCs were the source of the RNA used for TCR sequencing. Investigators prepared the TCR beta libraries by applying iRepertoire HTBI primers and Arm-PCR of CDR3 regions. TCRdb fed the multiplex PCR reads into MiXCR, producing one record per CDR3 protein. This table holds around 250,000 distinct CDR3 sequences, roughly a fifth found once. The source material was peripheral blood mononuclear cells (PBMCs), sampled at new diagnosis, from a patient treated with antithyroid drugs. These receptors came from a female donor with Graves disease.

This clonotype appeared a few times. V and J are TRBV19 and TRBJ1-5; D might be TRBD1 (5 bases). The CDR3 is 14 residues long. The V end was cut by 7 bases, the J end by 4 bases, with 14 bases between. The V gene's germline CDR1 is LNHDA and CDR2 SQIVND (reference sequence). The CDR3 sequence: CASNPRGRNQPQHF. The CDR3 DNA reads as TGTGCCAGTAATCCAAGGGGTAGGAATCAGCCCCAGCATTTT.

This clonotype was observed at least ten times. This chain links TRBV10-3 with TRBJ2-5, with TRBD2 identical over 7 bases. Germline values: CDR1 ENHRY, CDR2 SYGVKD. The CDR3 length is 12 residues. J gave up 9 bases and V 6 bases, and 7 bases lay outside the gene matches. CDR3 nucleotide sequence: TGTGCCATCAGGACTACCCGGGGGGCCCAGTACTTC. This translates into CAIRTTRGAQYF.

This clonotype has at least ten counts. The gene calls are TRBV20-1 and TRBJ2-7, with unresolved D. This CDR3 comprises 13 residues. CDR1 is DFQATT and CDR2 is SNEGSKA in the germline V gene (reference sequence). The V end lost 8 bases, the J end lost 0 bases, and 14 bases lay between the germline ends. In nucleotides, the CDR3 is TGCAGTTCCTCCCTCCGGAGCTCCTACGAGCAGTACTTC. It is translated as CSSSLRSSYEQYF.

This rearrangement joins TRBV2 to TRBJ2-3, with D maybe TRBD1 (5 bases). Germline V gene data show CDR1 as SNHLY and CDR2 as FYNNEI. The V and J ends lost 0 bases and 3 bases respectively, with 7 bases between them. The CDR3 is made up of 14 amino acids. The CDR3 region has the DNA TGTGCCAGCAGTGAAGCGACAGTGACAGATACGCAGTATTTT. Protein sequence: CASSEATVTDTQYF.

Notes on this clonotype: A far larger clone is off by one base, so a read error is likely. The CDR3 loop reads CSASPSGHEQYF. Written as DNA, the CDR3 is TGCAGTGCTAGTCCTAGTGGGCATGAGCAGTACTTC. This chain connects TRBV20-1 to TRBJ2-7; D remains unclear. The CDR3 runs 12 residues. The germline gives CDR1 DFQATT, CDR2 SNEGSKA (reference sequence). Trimming cost V 3 bases and J 7 bases, with 13 bases left between them.

This clonotype was observed many times. The chain uses TRBV7-9 and TRBJ2-3; tentatively, D is TRBD1 (6 bases). Per germline, CDR1 SEHNR and CDR2 FQNEAQ (reference sequence). The CDR3 has 16 amino acids. Trimming removed 5 bases at V and 5 bases at J, with 20 bases between. The CDR3 reads CASSKEPGHLRDTQYF. CDR3 DNA sequence: TGTGCCAGCAGCAAAGAGCCGGGACACCTCCGAGATACGCAGTATTTT.

The table lists this clonotype with many counts. The V call is TRBV6-2 or TRBV6-3, the J call TRBJ2-7; D perhaps matches TRBD1 (6 bases). Deletions cut 8 bases from V and 2 bases from J, with 13 bases between. Germline V gene sequence: CDR1 MNHEY, CDR2 SVGEGT. The length of the CDR3 is 13 residues. The CDR3 spells CASEGHNTYEQYF. The DNA for the CDR3 is TGTGCCAGCGAGGGACACAACACCTACGAGCAGTACTTC.